The rows below give T cell receptor beta chains drawn from one sample of a study of tumour-infiltrating T cells in Burkitt lymphoma. The assay was immunoSEQ multiplex PCR, and TCRdb's table has in-frame clones only and misses some. There are some 9,200 clones in the sample; approximately 65% occur only once, and around 5% lies in the top ten. What was sequenced was tumor tissue. These receptors were obtained from a human donor with diffuse large B-cell lymphoma. Each CDR3 is given with its conserved first and last residue. D genes are given only for firm matches. Rows may omit the clone size; those that give it use once, few, many or a size class.

d_gene	v_gene	j_gene	abundance	CDR3nt	CDR3aa
-	TRBV7-9	TRBJ1-6	-	TGTGCCAGCAGACAGACGGGCCGGGGTTCACCCCTCCACTTT	CASRQTGRGSPLHF
-	TRBV5-1	TRBJ2-1	-	TGCGCCAGCAGCTGGGGGGGGGCGGACAATGAGCAGTTCTTC	CASSWGGADNEQFF
-	TRBV7-9	TRBJ1-1	-	TGTGCCAGCAGCTTAGCTAGGATCGGCACTGAAGCTTTCTTT	CASSLARIGTEAFF
-	TRBV29-1	TRBJ2-3	-	TGCAGCGTTGAGAAGATGGGACACTTCACAGATACGCAGTATTTT	CSVEKMGHFTDTQYF
TRBD1	TRBV6-5	TRBJ2-7	large	TGTGCCAGCAGTTACTCGACAGGGGGCCCCTACGAGCAGTACTTC	CASSYSTGGPYEQYF
-	TRBV5-1	TRBJ1-1	few	TGCGCCAGCAGCGCAGGACGGACTGAAGCTTTCTTT	CASSAGRTEAFF
TRBD1	TRBV7-8	TRBJ1-2	-	TGTGCCAGCAGCTTTGGGACAGGGCACGGCTACACCTTC	CASSFGTGHGYTF
TRBD1	TRBV4-1	TRBJ2-7	-	TGCGCCAGCAGCCAAGATGATGGGGTTGGACAGGCGCTCCCCTACGAGCAGTACTTC	CASSQDDGVGQALPYEQYF
TRBD1	TRBV27	TRBJ2-7	-	TGTGCCAGCAGTCTCTCCCGGGACAGCTCCTACGAGCAGTACTTC	CASSLSRDSSYEQYF
-	TRBV4-2	TRBJ1-2	-	TGTGCCAGCAGCCCAGCCCTAACGCAGACCTATGGCTACACCTTC	CASSPALTQTYGYTF
-	TRBV5-5	TRBJ1-1	-	TGTGCCAGCAGCTTGATGAGGGGCACTGAAGCTTTCTTT	CASSLMRGTEAFF
TRBD1	TRBV30	TRBJ2-3	-	TGTGCCTGGGGGACAGGGGTGGGGACAGATACGCAGTATTTT	CAWGTGVGTDTQYF
-	TRBV5-4	TRBJ1-5	few	TGTGCCAGCAGCTTAGGGCATAATCAGCCCCAGCATTTT	CASSLGHNQPQHF
-	TRBV2	TRBJ2-5	once	TGTGCCAGCAGTGGATACATAGGGGTAACTCAAGAGACCCAGTACTTC	CASSGYIGVTQETQYF
TRBD1	TRBV5-1	TRBJ2-5	-	TGCGCCAGCAGCTGGGGACAGACGAATTTTGGAGAGACCCAGTACTTC	CASSWGQTNFGETQYF
TRBD1	TRBV6-6	TRBJ1-5	-	TGTGCCAGCACCGAGGGGGCCGGCAATCAGCCCCAGCATTTT	CASTEGAGNQPQHF
TRBD2	TRBV7-6	TRBJ2-1	-	TGTGCCAGCAGCTTAGTAGCGGGAAACAATGAGCAGTTCTTC	CASSLVAGNNEQFF
-	TRBV19	TRBJ2-2	-	TGTGCCAGTAGGAACAGGGAAGGCGGGGAGCTGTTTTTT	CASRNREGGELFF
-	TRBV5-4	TRBJ2-1	-	TGTGCCAGCAGACCCCCGGGGGAAGAGCAGTTCTTC	CASRPPGEEQFF
-	TRBV6-5	TRBJ1-1	few	TGTGCCAGCAGTTACGATTTGGCGGCCTCTGAAGCTTTCTTT	CASSYDLAASEAFF
-	TRBV11-2	TRBJ1-1	-	TGTGCCAGCAGCTTAAACACTGAAGCTTTCTTT	CASSLNTEAFF
-	TRBV5-1	TRBJ1-4	once	TGCGCCAGCAGCGAAAGCAGGGGACCTTTTGAAAAACTGTTTTTT	CASSESRGPFEKLFF
TRBD1	TRBV19	TRBJ1-5	-	TGTGCCAGTAGTAGGCAGGGGGGGCAGCCCCAGCATTTT	CASSRQGGQPQHF
-	TRBV30	TRBJ2-3	-	TGTGCCTGGAGTTTGTCAGATACGCAGTATTTT	CAWSLSDTQYF
-	TRBV30	TRBJ2-7	few	TGTGCCTGGAGTGTATCTAGCTACGAGCAGTACTTC	CAWSVSSYEQYF
TRBD2	TRBV7-6	TRBJ2-7	-	TGTGCCAGCAGCCGGGGGGAATCTAGGGTCTACGAGCAGTACTTC	CASSRGESRVYEQYF
-	TRBV27	TRBJ1-2	-	TGTGCCAGCAGTTTCCGGGACGGTCGGGATAACACCTTC	CASSFRDGRDNTF
-	TRBV7-2	TRBJ1-2	-	TGTGCCAGCAGCTGGACTCCGGACAGTCTCTATGGCTACACCTTC	CASSWTPDSLYGYTF
TRBD1	TRBV6-5	TRBJ1-2	-	TGTGCCAGCAGTTGGGGACAGGGAGGTGGCTACACCTTC	CASSWGQGGGYTF
-	TRBV2	TRBJ2-3	-	TGTGCCAGCTCCCACCCGGGCCCAGATACGCAGTATTTT	CASSHPGPDTQYF
TRBD2	TRBV15	TRBJ2-3	-	TGTGCCACCAGCAGTGGACTAGCGGGGGGGAGGGATACGCAGTATTTT	CATSSGLAGGRDTQYF
-	TRBV4-1	TRBJ1-2	-	TGCGCCAGCAGCCAAGAGGGGACGGGGAACTATGGCTACACCTTC	CASSQEGTGNYGYTF
-	TRBV28	TRBJ1-5	-	TGTGCCAGCAGTTTCCCCTTCGCAGGGCCCCAGCATTTT	CASSFPFAGPQHF
-	TRBV5-4	TRBJ2-1	-	TGTGCCAGCAGCTTCGTTGGCCCTGAGCAGTTCTTC	CASSFVGPEQFF
TRBD1	TRBV5-5	TRBJ2-7	-	TGTGCCAGCAGCTTGTCCCAGGGGGCTTCCTACGAGCAGTACTTC	CASSLSQGASYEQYF
TRBD1	TRBV7-9	TRBJ2-3	few	TGTGCCAGCAGCAAAGGACAGGTCACAGATACGCAGTATTTT	CASSKGQVTDTQYF
-	TRBV6-1	TRBJ2-3	-	TGTGCCAGCAGTGACCCGGGGGCTAGCACAGATACGCAGTATTTT	CASSDPGASTDTQYF
-	TRBV7-9	TRBJ2-7	-	TGTGCCAGCAGCTTAGAAGGGCTTTGGGACGAGCAGTACTTC	CASSLEGLWDEQYF
TRBD1	TRBV27	TRBJ1-1	few	TGTGCCAGCAGTGAATATACAGGGGGTAAGGCTGAAGCTTTCTTT	CASSEYTGGKAEAFF
-	TRBV28	TRBJ1-2	-	TGTGCCAGCAGTGATAGGACACCATCTAACTATGGCTACACCTTC	CASSDRTPSNYGYTF
-	TRBV4-1	TRBJ1-5	-	TGCGCCAGCAGCCAAGCAGTGACAGGAGATCAGCCCCAGCATTTT	CASSQAVTGDQPQHF
-	TRBV7-6	TRBJ2-5	-	TGTGCCAGCAGCTCCGCCGTAGGTGGAAGATTGGAGACCCAGTACTTC	CASSSAVGGRLETQYF
TRBD1	TRBV15	TRBJ2-2	-	TGTGCCACCAGCCGGGACAGGGGGTCTCCGGGGAACACCGGGGAGCTGTTTTTT	CATSRDRGSPGNTGELFF
TRBD2	TRBV7-9	TRBJ2-7	-	TGTGCCAGCAGCACCGACGGGGGGAACCCCTACGAGCAGTACTTC	CASSTDGGNPYEQYF
-	TRBV30	TRBJ2-7	few	TGTGCCTGGACCGACGGGTACGAGCAGTACTTC	CAWTDGYEQYF
-	TRBV6-5	TRBJ2-7	-	TGTGCCAGCAGCAACAACCAGGGGAACGAGCAGTACTTC	CASSNNQGNEQYF